The TCR beta chain described here comes from a study of CD8+CD57+ T cells in acquired aplastic anemia. Per the germline V gene, CDR1 is SNHLY and CDR2 is FYNNEI. The junction had 9 bases not matched to a gene; V was cut back by 6 bases and J by 6 bases. CDR3 length: 14 residues. Genomic DNA provided the template from which TCR beta VDJ and CDR3 profiles were obtained. Via MiXCR, TCRdb re-called the reads, giving one row per CDR3 protein. The sample yields roughly 160,000 distinct CDR3 sequences, roughly 48% seen once. Previously, flow cytometry had revealed CD8+CD57+ cell expansion in the patients chosen for sequencing. Among the patients, none had received any therapy at the time of blood sampling.

V and J are TRBV2 and TRBJ1-2; 8 bases line up with TRBD1. Material for sequencing was sorted CD4+, CD8+, or CD8+CD57+ T cells (not recorded which) from PBMCs. The clonotype originates from a human donor with aplastic anemia. The CDR3 reads CASRPIQGAHGYTF. The CDR3 DNA reads TGTGCCAGCAGACCGATTCAGGGGGCGCATGGCTACACCTTC.